This T cell receptor (beta chain) emerged from a study of OX40 agonist ivuxolimab in advanced cancers. Study details: Eligibility admitted prior anti-PD-1, anti-PD-L1 or anti-CTLA-4 therapy; approximately 40% had some.

V shed 4 bases and J 0 bases; nucleotides not matched to a gene: 4. CDR3 length equals 15 residues. Germline loops: CDR1 SGHTA, CDR2 FQGNSA. Sequencing used immunoSEQ multiplex PCR; TCRdb keeps in-frame clones, though not all of them. The sample yields approximately 77,000 clones, roughly 90% seen once. Sequencing used CD4+ or CD8+ T cells sorted from blood, obtained in a trial of the OX40 agonist ivuxolimab. The rearrangement uses TRBV7-2 and TRBJ2-7, with TRBD2 matching over 9 bases. This receptor was obtained from an adult with an advanced solid tumor such as melanoma, head and neck, liver or kidney cancer. CDR3 DNA sequence: TGTGCCAGCAGCTCGAATAGCGGGAGCTCCTACGAGCAGTACTTC. It translates to CASSSNSGSSYEQYF. Full variable domain (outside the CDR3, taken from reference TRBV7-2 and TRBJ2-7): GAGVSQSPSNKVTEKGKDVELRCDPISGHTALYWYRQSLGQGLEFLIYFQGNSAPDKSGLPSDRFSAERTGGSVSTLTIQRTQQEDSAVYLCASSSNSGSSYEQYFGPGTRLTVT.